Each of the 18 T cell receptor beta chains below was sequenced from the same sample in a study of cytomegalovirus exposure and HLA in healthy donors. It was with 60 Vbeta and 13 Jbeta primers that the PCR ran. Here immunoSEQ multiplex PCR was the method, and the copy in TCRdb shows in-frame clones only, minus some. The table has some 130,000 clones, around 72% seen once. Sequencing used PBMCs. These receptors all stem from a man aged 50-59 years in good health and CMV-seropositive.

This clone was seen only once. This chain connects TRBV20-1 to TRBJ2-7; D remains ambiguous. This CDR3 is 11 amino acids long. The germline V and J ends were trimmed by 0 bases and 6 bases, with 6 bases remaining between them. The germline V gene has CDR1 DFQATT and CDR2 SNEGSKA (reference sequence). For the CDR3, the DNA is TGCAGTGCTAGAGATCATAGCGAGCAGTACTTC. Translating it yields CSARDHSEQYF.

The V call is TRBV6-6, the J call TRBJ2-7; D perhaps matches TRBD2 (5 bases). Germline assignment: CDR1 MNHNY and CDR2 SVGAGI (reference sequence). This CDR3 is 14 amino acids long. Trimming removed 2 bases from V and 1 base from J, with 9 bases in between. CDR3 DNA: TGTGCCAGCAGTTACGCGGACTGGTCCTACGAGCAGTACTTC. Translated, it gives CASSYADWSYEQYF.

This clone has just a few counts. V is TRBV27 and J is TRBJ1-1; the D is unclear. Trimming removed 7 bases from V and 4 bases from J, with 19 bases in between. The CDR3 totals 15 residues. CDR1 is MNHEY and CDR2 is SMNVEV in the germline V gene (reference sequence). The CDR3 region has the DNA TGTGCCAGCATTCCCATCGGGAGGTGGAGCACTGAAGCTTTCTTT. Its protein product is CASIPIGRWSTEAFF.

This clone has just one count. The chain joins TRBV6-1 to TRBJ1-5; D gene ambiguous. V was trimmed by 5 bases and J by 5 bases, leaving 10 bases between them. In germline, CDR1 is MNHNS, CDR2 SASEGT. The CDR3 totals 13 residues. CDR3 bases: TGTGCCAGCAGTCCTCGACTGGATCAGCCCCAGCATTTT. This codes for CASSPRLDQPQHF.

This clone was observed a handful of times. This chain uses TRBV27 with TRBJ1-6; D ambiguous. Germline values: CDR1 MNHEY, CDR2 SMNVEV (reference sequence). The CDR3 totals 13 residues. Trimming pared 5 bases from V and 8 bases from J, leaving 10 bases between. CDR3 sequence: CASSHEIYSPLHF. The DNA of the CDR3 is TGTGCCAGCAGTCACGAGATCTATTCACCCCTCCACTTT.

This rearrangement joins TRBV6-5 to TRBJ1-1; TRBD1 agrees at 8 bases. Germline CDR1 MNHEY, CDR2 SVGAGI. The CDR3 covers 15 residues. Losses at the gene ends were 2 bases for V and 2 bases for J; bases not matched to a gene: 4. CDR3 loop: CASSYDDRGNTEAFF. The CDR3 nucleotides are TGTGCCAGCAGTTACGACGACAGGGGAAACACTGAAGCTTTCTTT.

This sequence joins TRBV4-2 and TRBJ2-6, with D possibly TRBD1 on 5 matching bases. In germline, CDR1 is LGHNA, CDR2 YNFKEQ. V was clipped by 0 bases and J by 4 bases, with 19 bases between them. There are 19 residues in the CDR3. The CDR3 protein is CASSQEAGPFTTGANVLTF. CDR3 coding DNA: TGTGCCAGCAGCCAAGAGGCAGGGCCGTTTACAACCGGGGCCAACGTCCTGACTTTC.

J is TRBJ1-1 and V is TRBV4-1, with TRBD1 matching over 9 bases. Germline V CDR1 and CDR2: MGHRA, YSYEKL. V gave up 1 base and J gave up 12 bases; unmatched junction bases: 6. The CDR3 is 13 residues long. The CDR3 spells CASSQVGQGRTFF. In nucleotides, the CDR3 is TGCGCCAGCAGCCAAGTGGGACAGGGCCGGACTTTCTTT.

This chain links TRBV28 with TRBJ1-2; 10 positions agree with TRBD1. Germline loops: CDR1 MDHEN, CDR2 SYDVKM. This CDR3 spans 14 amino acids. Germline trimming cut 5 bases from V and 8 bases from J; bases unmatched to any gene: 8. The CDR3 loop is CASSTGTGEIGYTF. CDR3 coding DNA: TGTGCCAGCAGTACCGGGACAGGGGAGATCGGCTACACCTTC.

The chain combines TRBV27 with TRBJ1-2, with D possibly TRBD1 on 6 matching bases. Trimming shortened V by 0 bases and J by 4 bases, and 9 bases separated the two germline ends. This CDR3 is 14 amino acids long. The V gene's germline CDR1 is MNHEY and CDR2 SMNVEV (reference sequence). The CDR3 here is CASSLSYRAYGYTF. The CDR3 DNA is TGTGCCAGCAGTTTATCGTACAGGGCCTATGGCTACACCTTC.

This chain joins TRBV7-2 and TRBJ2-7; D might be TRBD2 (7 bases). The V gene lost 2 bases and the J gene lost 4 bases, with 24 bases spanning the gap. The germline gives CDR1 SGHTA, CDR2 FQGNSA. CDR3 size: 18 residues. This CDR3 reads CASSLFKEYGGPRYEQYF. The CDR3 DNA reads TGTGCCAGCAGCTTATTTAAAGAGTACGGGGGGCCGAGGTACGAGCAGTACTTC.

A note on this clone: Germline and junction disagree at one end, which may indicate a read error. CDR3 sequence: CASSLGGPNTEAFF. CDR3 sequence (DNA): TGTGCTAGCAGCTTAGGGGGCCCGAACACTGAAGCTTTCTTT. V usage is TRBV7-7 and J usage is TRBJ1-1; 7 bases match TRBD1. The germline V gene has CDR1 SSHAT and CDR2 FNYEAQ (reference sequence). This CDR3 spans 14 amino acids.

In this sample, this clone turned up a few times. The same CDR3 can be traced to other DNA sequences in this sample. The chain is built from TRBV29-1 and TRBJ1-2; D is unclear. The CDR3 contains 11 residues. V was clipped by 3 bases and J by 7 bases, with 9 bases between them. Germline CDR1 SQVTM, CDR2 ANQGSEA. This chain's CDR3 is CSVDGSGGYTF. The CDR3, as DNA: TGCAGCGTTGACGGGTCGGGTGGCTACACCTTC.

The chain links TRBV7-2 to TRBJ2-3; 16 bases agree with TRBD2. This CDR3 has 18 residues. The trim removed 5 bases at V and 5 bases at J, leaving 10 bases unmatched. Germline V gene lookup returns CDR1 SGHTA and CDR2 FQGNSA. This chain's CDR3 is CASSDPGLAGGRGDTQYF. The CDR3 nucleotides read TGTGCCAGCAGCGATCCGGGACTAGCGGGGGGGCGGGGAGATACGCAGTATTTT.

The chain combines TRBV5-4 with TRBJ2-7, with D uncertain. Germline values: CDR1 SGHNT, CDR2 YYREEE (reference sequence). The CDR3 runs to 13 residues. V was cut by 4 bases and J by 7 bases, with 15 bases left in between. CDR3 loop: CASSLQTQEEQYF. The CDR3 DNA is TGTGCCAGCAGCCTGCAAACCCAAGAGGAGCAGTACTTC.

This chain joins TRBV5-4 and TRBJ1-1; the match to TRBD1 covers 7 bases. CDR3 length equals 16 residues. The V and J ends lost 1 base and 1 base, in that order; junction bases with no gene match: 7. Germline CDR1 reads SGHNT; CDR2 reads YYREEE (reference sequence). The CDR3 DNA follows: TGTGCCAGCAGCTTGTCATACGGGACAGCGAACACTGAAGCTTTCTTT. It specifies CASSLSYGTANTEAFF.

In this sample, this clone turned up a few times. This rearrangement joins TRBV21-1 to TRBJ2-6; TRBD2 is the table's D call and was not checked against the DNA. TRBV21-1 corresponds to a pseudogene. CDR3 size: 19 residues. CDR3 in DNA: TGTGCCAGCAGCAAAGGGATAGCGGGACTCCACTCTGGGGCCAACGTCCTGACTTTC. Amino acids: CASSKGIAGLHSGANVLTF.

This clone is termed medium-sized (0.01 to 0.1%). The CDR3 sequence: CASSSSGGGGEQFF. The CDR3 coding sequence is TGTGCCAGCAGCTCTAGCGGGGGGGGAGGTGAGCAGTTCTTC. The J gene is TRBJ2-1, the V gene TRBV5-6, with TRBD2 matching 12 bases. V shed 3 bases, J shed 9 bases, and the junction held 4 bases outside the gene matches. Germline V gives CDR1 SGHDT, CDR2 YYEEEE. The CDR3 has 14 residues. The full variable domain, completed using reference TRBV5-6 and TRBJ2-1, is DAGVTQSPTHLIKTRGQQVTLRCSPKSGHDTVSWYQQALGQGPQFIFQYYEEEERQRGNFPDRFSGHQFPNYSSELNVNALLLGDSALYLCASSSSGGGGEQFFGPGTRLTVL.